This note documents a single T cell receptor (beta chain) sequence. Germline CDR1 and CDR2: LGHDT and YNNKEL (reference sequence). CDR3 length: 16 amino acids. The V end lost 0 bases, the J end lost 0 bases, and 10 bases lay between the germline ends. These data are taken from a study of blood T cell repertoires in COVID-19. Study overall: The origin of the acute and convalescent COVID-19 samples was the United States, Italy and Spain.

Sequenced by immunoSEQ multiplex PCR; TCRdb stores in-frame clones only, minus some. The repertoire has about 160,000 clones, approximately 82% of them found once; the top ten carry 22%. This TCR derives from a woman of 80 years or more with acute or convalescent COVID-19. V usage is TRBV3-1 (or the pseudogene TRBV3-2) and J usage is TRBJ2-3, with D possibly matching TRBD2 (6 bases). The specimen sequenced was peripheral blood. CDR3 sequence reads: CASSQDIGTSTDTQYF. The CDR3 DNA follows: TGTGCCAGCAGCCAAGATATCGGGACTAGCACAGATACGCAGTATTTT.